This T cell receptor beta chain was sequenced in a study of CD8+ T cells in alopecia areata. Trimming removed 4 bases from V and 5 bases from J, with 9 bases in between. The germline gives CDR1 SGDLS, CDR2 YYNGEE. CDR3 length: 13 residues. Following RNA extraction, reverse transcription yielded cDNA that acted as the sequencing template. Libraries were prepared by immunoSEQ multiplex PCR; TCRdb keeps only in-frame clonotypes and omits some of them. Among 110,000 to 150,000 clones listed, approximately 60% were seen once. The receptor's source is a human donor in good health. The genes are TRBV9 and TRBJ2-2; unclear D gene. The sequenced material came from CD8+ T cells sorted from blood. The CDR3 DNA follows: TGTGCCAGCAGCCAAGGTGGTACCGGGGAGCTGTTTTTT. This sequence encodes CASSQGGTGELFF.